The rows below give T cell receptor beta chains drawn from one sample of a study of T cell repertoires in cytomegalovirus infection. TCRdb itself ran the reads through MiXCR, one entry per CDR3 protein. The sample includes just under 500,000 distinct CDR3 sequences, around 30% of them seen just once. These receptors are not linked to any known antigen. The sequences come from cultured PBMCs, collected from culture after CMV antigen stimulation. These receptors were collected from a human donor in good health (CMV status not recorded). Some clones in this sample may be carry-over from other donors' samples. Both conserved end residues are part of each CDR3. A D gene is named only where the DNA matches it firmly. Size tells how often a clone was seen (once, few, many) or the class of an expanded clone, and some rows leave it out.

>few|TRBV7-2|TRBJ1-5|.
CASSLEVQGYQPQHF
TGTGCCAGCAGCTTAGAAGTTCAGGGGTATCAGCCCCAGCATTTT
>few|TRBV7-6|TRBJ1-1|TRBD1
CASSLPDRGFVMNTEAFF
TGTGCCAGCAGCTTACCCGACAGGGGGTTTGTCATGAACACTGAAGCTTTCTTT
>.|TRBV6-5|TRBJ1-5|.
CASSLGRPGDAQPQHF
TGTGCCAGCAGCCTAGGTCGCCCTGGGGACGCTCAGCCCCAGCATTTT
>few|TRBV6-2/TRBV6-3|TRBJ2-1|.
CASSYVDEQFF
TGTGCCAGCAGTTACGTGGATGAGCAGTTCTTC
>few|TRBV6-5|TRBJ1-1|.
CASSSAGRPNTEAFF
TGTGCCAGCAGTTCAGCTGGGCGGCCGAACACTGAAGCTTTCTTT
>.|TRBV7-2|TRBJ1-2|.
CASSLDRLYGYTF
TGTGCCAGCAGCTTAGACAGACTCTATGGCTACACCTTC
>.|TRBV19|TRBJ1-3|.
CASKSVSSGNTIYF
TGTGCCAGTAAATCGGTGTCCTCTGGAAACACCATATATTTT
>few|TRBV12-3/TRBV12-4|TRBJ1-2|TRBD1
CASSLGTGGFGYTF
TGTGCCAGCAGTTTGGGGACAGGGGGCTTTGGCTACACCTTC
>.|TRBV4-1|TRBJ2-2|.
CASSQERAGELFF
TGCGCCAGCAGCCAAGAAAGGGCCGGGGAGCTGTTTTTT
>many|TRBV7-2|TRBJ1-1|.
CASSPSGQLFWMNTEAFF
TGTGCCAGCAGCCCCTCCGGACAGCTATTTTGGATGAACACTGAAGCTTTCTTT
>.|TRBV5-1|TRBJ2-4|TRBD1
CASSLVGQGANIQYF
TGCGCCAGCAGCTTGGTGGGACAGGGGGCCAACATTCAGTACTTC
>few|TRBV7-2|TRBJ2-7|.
CASSFRDGHSYEQYF
TGTGCCAGCAGCTTCCGGGACGGCCACTCCTACGAGCAGTACTTC
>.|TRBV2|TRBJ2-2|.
CASSLIVNTGELFF
TGTGCCAGCAGCCTTATTGTGAACACCGGGGAGCTGTTTTTT
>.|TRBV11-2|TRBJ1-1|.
CASSLLAGQRDTEAFF
TGTGCCAGCAGCTTACTGGCAGGGCAACGGGACACTGAAGCTTTCTTT
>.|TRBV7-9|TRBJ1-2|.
CASSATGFGYTF
TGTGCCAGCAGCGCGACAGGATTTGGCTACACCTTC
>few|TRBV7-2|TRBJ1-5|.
CASSSRYSNQPQHF
TGTGCCAGCAGCTCCAGATATAGCAATCAGCCCCAGCATTTT
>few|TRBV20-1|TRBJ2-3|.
CSAMRETDTQYF
TGCAGTGCTATGAGGGAGACAGATACGCAGTATTTT
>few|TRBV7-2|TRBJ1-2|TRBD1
CASSSSLMGQGNYGYTF
TGTGCCAGCAGTAGCAGCTTAATGGGACAGGGGAACTATGGCTACACCTTC
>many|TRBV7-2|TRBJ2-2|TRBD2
CASSLGGRANTGELFF
TGTGCCAGCAGCTTAGGCGGGAGGGCGAACACCGGGGAGCTGTTTTTT
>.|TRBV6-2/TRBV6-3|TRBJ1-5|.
CASRVRTDDNQPQHF
TGTGCCAGCAGAGTCCGGACAGACGACAATCAGCCCCAGCATTTT
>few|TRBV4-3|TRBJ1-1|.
CASSQGPQGRYTEAFF
TGCGCCAGCAGCCAAGGTCCACAGGGACGCTACACTGAAGCTTTCTTT
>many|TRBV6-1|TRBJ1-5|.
CASLVAGNSNQPQHF
TGTGCCAGCCTCGTCGCGGGGAATAGCAATCAGCCCCAGCATTTT
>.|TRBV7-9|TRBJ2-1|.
CASSRHGGEQFF
TGTGCCAGCAGCCGTCACGGAGGTGAGCAGTTCTTC
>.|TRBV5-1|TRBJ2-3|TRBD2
CASSPGLVFRVTDTQYF
TGCGCCAGCAGCCCCGGACTAGTTTTTCGGGTCACAGATACGCAGTATTTT
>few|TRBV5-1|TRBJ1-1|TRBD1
CASSQRQGISTEAFF
TGCGCCAGCAGCCAAAGACAGGGGATCAGCACTGAAGCTTTCTTT
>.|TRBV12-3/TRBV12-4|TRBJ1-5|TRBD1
CASSYRGQGNQPQHF
TGTGCCAGCAGTTACAGGGGGCAGGGGAATCAGCCCCAGCATTTT
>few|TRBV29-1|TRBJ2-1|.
CSALGGMDRKTYNEQFF
TGCAGCGCCCTGGGGGGGATGGACAGAAAGACCTACAATGAGCAGTTCTTC
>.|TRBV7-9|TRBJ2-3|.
CASSPNSIPTRSYF
TGTGCCAGCAGCCCGAACTCAATACCTACCAGGTCGTATTTT
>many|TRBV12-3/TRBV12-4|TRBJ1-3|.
CASSSQLTLLASGNTIYF
TGTGCCAGCAGCTCCCAGCTGACCCTTCTAGCCTCTGGAAACACCATATATTTT
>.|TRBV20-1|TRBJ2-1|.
CSAGPDEQFF
TGCAGTGCGGGGCCAGATGAGCAGTTCTTC
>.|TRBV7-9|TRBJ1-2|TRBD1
CASSHGTGGDNYGYTF
TGTGCCAGCAGCCATGGGACAGGGGGAGATAACTATGGCTACACCTTC
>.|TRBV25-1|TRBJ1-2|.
CASSDWGSYGYTF
TGTGCCAGCAGTGACTGGGGGAGCTATGGCTACACCTTC
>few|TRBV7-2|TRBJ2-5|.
CASSFETQYF
TGTGCCAGCAGCTTTGAGACCCAGTACTTC
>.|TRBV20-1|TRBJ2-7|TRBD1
CSAGRGSAYEQYF
TGCAGTGCGGGCAGGGGGAGCGCCTACGAGCAGTACTTC
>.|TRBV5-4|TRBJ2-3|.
CASSLFSLTDTQYF
TGTGCCAGCAGCTTGTTTTCCCTCACAGATACGCAGTATTTT
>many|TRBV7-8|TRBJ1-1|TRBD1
CASSLANKGAWNTEAFF
TGTGCCAGCAGCTTGGCTAATAAGGGGGCCTGGAACACTGAAGCTTTCTTT
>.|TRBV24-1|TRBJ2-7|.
CATSDSGTKYEQYF
TGTGCCACCAGTGATTCCGGGACAAAGTACGAGCAGTACTTC
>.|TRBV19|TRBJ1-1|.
CASTLRRMNTEAFF
TGTGCCAGTACCCTTCGCCGCATGAACACTGAAGCTTTCTTT
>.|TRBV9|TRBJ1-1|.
CASGGLTEAFF
TGTGCCAGCGGGGGGCTGACTGAAGCTTTCTTT